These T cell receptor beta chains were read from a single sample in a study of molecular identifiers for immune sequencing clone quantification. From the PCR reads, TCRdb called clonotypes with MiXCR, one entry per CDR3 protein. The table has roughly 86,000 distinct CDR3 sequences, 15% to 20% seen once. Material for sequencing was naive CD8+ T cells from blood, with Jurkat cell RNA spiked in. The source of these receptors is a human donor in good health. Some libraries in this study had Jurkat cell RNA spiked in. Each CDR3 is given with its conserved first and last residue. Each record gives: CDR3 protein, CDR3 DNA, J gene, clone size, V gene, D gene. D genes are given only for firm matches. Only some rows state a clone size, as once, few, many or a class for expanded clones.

CASSTGFSNQPQHF	TGCGCCAGCAGTACAGGGTTTAGCAATCAGCCCCAGCATTTT	TRBJ1-5	many	TRBV10-2	NA
CASSWGAKNIQYF	TGTGCCAGCAGTTGGGGAGCCAAAAACATTCAGTACTTC	TRBJ2-4	many	TRBV27	NA
CASSQDFSWKYTEAFF	TGCGCCAGCAGCCAAGATTTTTCCTGGAAGTACACTGAAGCTTTCTTT	TRBJ1-1	NA	TRBV4-1	NA
CASSPLRDARYF	TGTGCCAGCAGCCCACTAAGAGATGCGCGGTATTTT	TRBJ2-3	NA	TRBV7-9	NA
CASSLFPRPADTQYF	TGCGCCAGCAGCTTGTTTCCCCGACCGGCGGATACGCAGTATTTT	TRBJ2-3	many	TRBV5-1	NA
CASSLEGGQPQHF	TGTGCCAGCAGCTTAGAAGGCGGTCAGCCCCAGCATTTT	TRBJ1-5	many	TRBV7-2	NA
CASSLGDSSYNEQFF	TGTGCCAGCAGCTTAGGGGACAGCTCCTACAATGAGCAGTTCTTC	TRBJ2-1	many	TRBV7-9	TRBD1
CASSSLWTGGSTEAFF	TGTGCCAGCAGCTCACTTTGGACAGGGGGAAGCACTGAAGCTTTCTTT	TRBJ1-1	many	TRBV7-9	TRBD1
CASSYLTSGAAGELFF	TGTGCCAGCAGTTACCTTACTAGCGGGGCCGCAGGGGAGCTGTTTTTT	TRBJ2-2	NA	TRBV6-2/TRBV6-3	TRBD2
CASSLTSGRTYEQYF	TGTGCCAGCAGTTTAACCAGCGGGAGAACCTACGAGCAGTACTTC	TRBJ2-7	few	TRBV27	TRBD2
CSPRLADSTDTQYF	TGCAGCCCGAGACTAGCGGATAGCACAGATACGCAGTATTTT	TRBJ2-3	many	TRBV29-1	TRBD2
CASSLRPLARQETQYF	TGTGCCAGCAGCCTCAGACCACTAGCTCGACAAGAGACCCAGTACTTC	TRBJ2-5	many	TRBV6-5	NA
CASSLKQGMNTEAFF	TGCGCCAGCAGCTTGAAACAGGGAATGAACACTGAAGCTTTCTTT	TRBJ1-1	many	TRBV5-1	NA
CSVDILGTGYEQYF	TGCAGCGTTGATATATTGGGGACAGGGTACGAGCAGTACTTC	TRBJ2-7	many	TRBV29-1	TRBD1
CASSLRTSVADTQYF	TGTGCCAGCAGTTTACGGACTAGCGTCGCAGATACGCAGTATTTT	TRBJ2-3	many	TRBV27	TRBD2
CASSLARGGHQETQYF	TGTGCCAGCAGCTTAGCGCGGGGAGGTCACCAAGAGACCCAGTACTTC	TRBJ2-5	many	TRBV7-9	NA
CASSGLAAYNEQFF	TGTGCCAGCAGTGGGCTAGCGGCCTACAATGAGCAGTTCTTC	TRBJ2-1	many	TRBV2	TRBD2
CASSPQVAGTGELFF	TGTGCCAGCAGCCCGCAGGTAGCAGGTACCGGGGAGCTGTTTTTT	TRBJ2-2	NA	TRBV27	NA
CAISESSSEIYEQYF	TGTGCCATCAGTGAGTCGAGTTCAGAAATCTACGAGCAGTACTTC	TRBJ2-7	many	TRBV10-3	NA
CASSYLAGPNTGELFF	TGTGCCAGCAGTTACTTAGCGGGGCCCAACACCGGGGAGCTGTTTTTT	TRBJ2-2	NA	TRBV6-5	TRBD2
CASSQVRDHDFTDTQYF	TGCGCCAGCAGCCAAGTACGGGACCACGATTTCACAGATACGCAGTATTTT	TRBJ2-3	many	TRBV4-3	NA
CATSRVGGLTYYEQYF	TGTGCCACCAGCAGAGTGGGGGGACTGACCTACTACGAGCAGTACTTC	TRBJ2-7	many	TRBV15	NA
CASGKGGLTPGRDEQFF	TGTGCCAGCGGCAAAGGTGGACTAACGCCAGGAAGGGATGAGCAGTTCTTC	TRBJ2-1	NA	TRBV21-1	NA
CASSPGQGSASPLHF	TGTGCCAGCAGCCCCGGACAGGGATCTGCTTCACCCCTCCACTTT	TRBJ1-6	many	TRBV7-9	TRBD1
CASSLRGQGRDTEAFF	TGTGCCAGCAGCTTAAGGGGGCAGGGACGTGACACTGAAGCTTTCTTT	TRBJ1-1	many	TRBV11-2	TRBD1
CSVGGGPGEQYF	TGCAGCGTTGGGGGGGGACCGGGAGAGCAGTACTTC	TRBJ2-7	NA	TRBV29-1	TRBD2
CSALRLGEQFF	TGCAGCGCGTTAAGGTTAGGTGAGCAGTTCTTC	TRBJ2-1	many	TRBV29-1	NA
CASSFSPGQTNTGELFF	TGTGCCAGCAGCTTTAGTCCGGGACAAACGAACACCGGGGAGCTGTTTTTT	TRBJ2-2	many	TRBV7-9	NA
CASSLALSGGADTQYF	TGTGCCAGCAGTTTGGCTCTTAGCGGGGGGGCAGATACGCAGTATTTT	TRBJ2-3	many	TRBV28	TRBD2
CASTLDSDQPQHF	TGTGCCAGCACCTTGGACTCTGATCAGCCCCAGCATTTT	TRBJ1-5	many	TRBV27	NA
CASSPGSQETQYF	TGTGCCAGCAGCCCCGGGTCCCAAGAGACCCAGTACTTC	TRBJ2-5	many	TRBV13	NA
CASSQWDLSLRGYTF	TGTGCCAGCAGCCAATGGGACCTCTCCCTCAGAGGCTACACCTTC	TRBJ1-2	many	TRBV9	NA
CATDSGTHYEQYF	TGTGCCACCGATAGCGGGACCCACTACGAGCAGTACTTC	TRBJ2-7	many	TRBV25-1	TRBD2
CASSLLLGGEGNTEAFF	TGTGCCAGCAGCTTATTATTGGGGGGCGAAGGGAACACTGAAGCTTTCTTT	TRBJ1-1	many	TRBV13	NA
CSVADKGRQYF	TGCAGCGTTGCTGATAAGGGACGACAGTACTTC	TRBJ2-7	many	TRBV29-1	NA
CASSYWRNEQFF	TGTGCCAGCAGTTACTGGAGGAATGAGCAGTTCTTC	TRBJ2-1	many	TRBV6-2/TRBV6-3	NA
CASRQTGGEQPQHF	TGTGCCAGCAGGCAGACAGGGGGCGAACAGCCCCAGCATTTT	TRBJ1-5	many	TRBV27	TRBD1
CATSETRQGSRTDTQYF	TGTGCCACCAGTGAAACCCGACAGGGGTCCCGCACAGATACGCAGTATTTT	TRBJ2-3	many	TRBV24-1	TRBD1
CASSYRAPAGSPLHF	TGTGCCAGCAGTTACCGGGCCCCAGCGGGTTCACCCCTCCACTTT	TRBJ1-6	many	TRBV27	NA
CASSLAGVPDRQYF	TGTGCCAGCAGCTTAGCGGGAGTCCCAGATAGGCAGTATTTT	TRBJ2-3	NA	TRBV5-3	TRBD2
CASSIAGTGSYNEQFF	TGTGCCAGTAGTATAGCGGGGACAGGCTCCTACAATGAGCAGTTCTTC	TRBJ2-1	few	TRBV19	TRBD1
CAWSISGSTEQYF	TGTGCCTGGAGTATCAGCGGGAGTACAGAGCAGTACTTC	TRBJ2-7	many	TRBV30	TRBD2